This entry is about one T cell receptor beta chain. At the deep level, the assay was run. Replicate PCRs were loaded with approximately 300 ng DNA from unsorted PBMC, 30,000 or so T cell genomes. Sequencing used immunoSEQ multiplex PCR; TCRdb keeps in-frame clones, though not all of them. Seen here are nearly 500,000 clones, 60% to 85% observed once, and the top ten hold 10% to 15%. The data stem from a study of shared clonotypes between healthy human individuals. Donation came from healthy HIV-negative adults that had no recent acute infections or vaccinations. Sequenced: PBMCs. This sequence originates from a woman between 40 and 55 years old in good health. Some clones in this sample may be carry-over from other donors' samples.

The CDR3 coding sequence is TGTGCCAGCAGTGTATTTCGGGGACAGGGGAGAGCCTACGAGCAGTACTTC. Its translation is CASSVFRGQGRAYEQYF. This rearrangement joins TRBV6-1 to TRBJ2-7; 10 nucleotides line up with TRBD1. J lost 2 bases, V lost 4 bases, and 11 bases had no gene match. This CDR3 is built from 17 residues. Germline V lookup: CDR1 MNHNS, CDR2 SASEGT.